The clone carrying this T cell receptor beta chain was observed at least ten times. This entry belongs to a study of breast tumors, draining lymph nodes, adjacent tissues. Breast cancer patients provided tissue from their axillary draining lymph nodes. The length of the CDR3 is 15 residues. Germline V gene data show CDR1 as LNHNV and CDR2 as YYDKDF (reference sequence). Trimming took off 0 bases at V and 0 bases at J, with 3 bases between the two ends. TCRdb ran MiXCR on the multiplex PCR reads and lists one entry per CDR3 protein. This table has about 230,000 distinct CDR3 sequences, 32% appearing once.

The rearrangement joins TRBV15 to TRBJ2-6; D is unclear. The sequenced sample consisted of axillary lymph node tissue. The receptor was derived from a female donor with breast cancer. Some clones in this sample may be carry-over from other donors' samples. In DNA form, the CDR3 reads TGTGCCACCAGCAGAGACATCTCTGGGGCCAACGTCCTGACTTTC. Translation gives CATSRDISGANVLTF.